The clone carrying this TCR beta chain was counted ten times or more. The antigen is not known. In TCRdb, the reads were re-called with MiXCR into one record per CDR3 protein. Of roughly 120,000 distinct CDR3 sequences detected, 29% appear once; the ten largest clones hold roughly 77%. This specimen belongs to a study of T cell repertoires in cytomegalovirus infection. Across the study: HLA-C-restricted CMV epitopes, recently identified, and well-studied HLA-B-restricted ones were used by the study. Findings and caveats of the study: Ex vivo responses were dominated by HLA-C-restricted CMV-specific TCR beta clonotypes. Adding up the frequency of public TCR beta families identified people who carried CMV plus the relevant HLA.

CDR3 length: 15 residues. The V gene's germline CDR1 is SGHVS and CDR2 FQNEAQ. Trimming removed 3 bases at V and 5 bases at J, with 16 bases between. The chain is built from TRBV7-8 and TRBJ2-5; weak D call: TRBD1 (6 bases). This clonotype was sampled from a human donor in good health (CMV status not recorded). Some clones in this sample may be carry-over from other donors' samples. The sample consisted of CD8+ T cells from cultured PBMCs, taken from culture after CMV antigen stimulation. The CDR3 DNA is TGTGCCAGCAGCTTCTCAACAGGGCGATTGGAGACCCAGTACTTC. As protein: CASSFSTGRLETQYF.